What follows are 6 T cell receptor beta chains derived from one specimen sequenced in a study of prognosis after radiotherapy for stage I lung cancer. Genomic DNA yielded TCR beta CDR3, amplified by two-round multiplex PCR. The first round of PCR was done with primers that matched each TRBV and TRBJ gene. TCRdb called the multiplex PCR reads again in MiXCR, with one record for every CDR3 protein. The sample yields tens of thousands of distinct CDR3 sequences, 43% seen once. Specimen: PBMCs, collected before or after stereotactic body radiation therapy (not recorded which). Receptor source: a donor aged 50 or older with non-small cell lung cancer.

As regards this clonotype: A far bigger clonotype differs at one base, so this is likely a read error. The chain is built from TRBV6-1 and TRBJ1-1; no definite D call. This CDR3 contains 14 residues. The germline V gene has CDR1 MNHNS and CDR2 SASEGT. V shed 5 bases and J shed 0 bases, with 10 bases lying between them. The CDR3 reads CASSWSELNTEAFF. CDR3 DNA: TGTGCCAGCAGTTGGAGCGAACTGAACACTGAAGCTTTCTTT.

V usage is TRBV28 and J usage is TRBJ1-1; 7 positions match TRBD1. Trimming took 6 bases from V and 2 from J; bases not matched to a gene: 6. Germline V gene lookup returns CDR1 MDHEN and CDR2 SYDVKM. The CDR3 is 14 residues long. The DNA of the CDR3 is TGTGCCAGCAGGCCAGGGGGTGTAAACACTGAAGCTTTCTTT. This gives the protein CASRPGGVNTEAFF.

To note about this clonotype: This probably arose from a read error, given a far larger clone one base away. V usage is TRBV7-9 and J usage is TRBJ2-7; 9 bases agree with TRBD1. Unmatched junction bases numbered 6, after V lost 3 bases and J lost 6 bases. CDR1 is SEHNR, CDR2 FQNEAQ, per germline (reference sequence). The CDR3 has 14 amino acids. The CDR3 loop is CASSFYRGLGEQYF. The CDR3 region has the DNA TGTGCCAGCAGCTTCTACAGGGGGCTGGGCGAGCAGTACTTC. Together with reference TRBV7-9 and TRBJ2-7, the CDR3 gives the full variable domain: DTGVSQNPRHKITKRGQNVTFRCDPISEHNRLYWYRQTLGQGPEFLTYFQNEAQLEKSRLLSDRFSAERPKGSFSTLEIQRTEQGDSAMYLCASSFYRGLGEQYFGPGTRLTVT.

This rearrangement joins TRBV6-2 or TRBV6-3 to TRBJ1-2, with D unclear. Looked up from germline, CDR1 is MNHEY and CDR2 is SVGEGT. The CDR3 contains 12 residues. Trimming left V 5 bases short and J 3 bases short, with 7 bases between. CDR3 nucleotide sequence: TGTGCCAGCAGTGCCGCCTACTATGGCTACACCTTC. It specifies CASSAAYYGYTF.

On this clonotype: The junction departs from the called germline gene at one end, perhaps through a read error. This chain joins TRBV11-2 and TRBJ2-2, with D unclear. The CDR3 has 15 amino acids. The V gene's germline CDR1 is SGHAT and CDR2 FQNNGV. CDR3 amino acids: CASSLLATNTGELFF. CDR3 DNA sequence: TGCGCCAGCAGCTTATTAGCCACGAACACCGGGGAGCTGTTTTTT.

In this sample, this clonotype turned up once. V and J are TRBV7-9 and TRBJ1-2; TRBD1 aligns across 7 bases. Germline V CDR1 and CDR2: SEHNR, FQNEAQ (reference sequence). The CDR3 extends over 12 amino acids. V lost 9 bases, J lost 8 bases, and 9 bases stayed unmatched. Here the CDR3 DNA reads TGTGCCAGTAGCCAGGACAGGTGGGGCTACACCTTC. It translates to CASSQDRWGYTF.